Below, one T cell receptor beta chain is given with its context. It has no known antigen specificity. Nothing much larger sits one base from this clone, and base qualities are not available. At the junction V is shortened by 0 bases and J by 1 base, with 13 bases in between. CDR3 length: 16 amino acids, cysteine to phenylalanine. Left in the record is the CDR3 DNA by itself, 48 bases read in frame from the first base. The germline V gene (reference sequence) supplies CDR1 DFQATT and CDR2 SNEGSKA. The TCR beta CDR3 regions were amplified from the RNA transcripts. For the first round of RT-PCR on the TCR CDR3, the HTBI primer set was used together with the Qiagen OneStep RT-PCR kit. The libraries were constructed in a second round of multiplex PCR and then size-selected and purified. The libraries were sequenced on an Illumina HiSeq2000 using paired-end 100 bp reads. Concerning the study's data processing: Raw data were processed with SOAPnuke, discarding reads with adapters, uncalled bases, mean Phred below 15, or no exact constant-primer or identifier match. COPE v1.2.5 was used to merge the high-quality paired reads, and each unique nucleotide sequence was defined as a clonotype. MiTCR v1.1 was used to align the clonotypes against IMGT TRBV, TRBD and TRBJ reference segments. The analysis was restricted to V-J combinations with a frequency above 0.0001, which together covered about 99% of the repertoires. A TCS score was defined as the ratio between F50 (clonal expansion) and ExV (chaos), using BLOSUM62-based TCRdist between CDR3 peptides within each V-J. Welch's t-statistics and random forest reduced around 520 V-J features to some 14, which were used in a naive Bayes classifier (R e1071). The Morisita-Horn index was used to measure how similar the thyroid and blood repertoires were. TCRdb cleaned the public reads at Q25 with fastp, built clones with MiXCR and kept in-frame beta chains. Merged by CDR3 protein, the rows form single entries marked with the most common genes and DNA. These V and J calls are TCRdb output, not the study's own analysis. The sample table contains hundreds of thousands of distinct CDR3 sequences; only one count was recorded for about 35% of them. Around 30% of the sample lies in the top ten.

The data are from a study of T cells in Graves' hyperthyroidism and ophthalmopathy (dated by TCRdb to between 2018 and 2020). Study-level background: Peripheral blood was sampled at the time of initial diagnosis, prior to any treatment. To identify TCR V-J signatures that set the groups apart, the researchers used a discovery cohort of 100 patients, made up of around 42 with Graves' ophthalmopathy and some 56 with stable Graves' hyperthyroidism. According to the paper, TCR Vbeta CDR3 sequencing was carried out on over 130 peripheral blood samples, which came from approximately 43 ophthalmopathy, 75 to 80 hyperthyroidism and some 17 progressor patients. In addition, the study compared T-cell repertoires in thyroid tissue and in blood from several Graves' hyperthyroidism patients. The 100 or so discovery patients were randomly divided into training and test sets at a 7:3 ratio. Following sampling, methimazole starting at 30 mg daily was given to hyperthyroidism patients, and high-dose intravenous methylprednisolone was given to ophthalmopathy patients. Whether ophthalmopathy could be predicted prospectively was tested in an independent validation cohort made up of roughly 20 hyperthyroidism patients plus 17 patients who later progressed to ophthalmopathy. What the research found in general, with its limitations: In validation, the model predicted progression to ophthalmopathy with 55% to 71% sensitivity and about 72% specificity, a median of approximately 6.7 months before onset. Ophthalmopathy was separated from stable hyperthyroidism by a 13 V-J signature model, with 85% to 90% sensitivity and approximately 84% specificity obtained in cross-validation and 80%/75% obtained in testing. No statistical method was used to set the sample size in advance, and investigators knew the group allocation. Blood samples also contained most of the expanded thyroid clonotypes (frequency above 0.001), which suggests that blood repertoires may reflect thyroid immune responses.

A patient counted as having stable Graves' hyperthyroidism if no progression to ophthalmopathy occurred over 18 months of follow-up. The hyperthyroidism patients were between 18 and 65 years old and newly diagnosed, with a disease duration of less than 2 months. The study excluded patients with uncontrolled infections, other autoimmune diseases, pregnancy or lactation. Clinical symptoms, serum thyroxine and TRAb, thyroid ultrasound, and orbital computed tomography formed the basis for the diagnoses. PBMCs were isolated from around 10 ml of fresh peripheral blood by Ficoll-Paque density gradient centrifugation. Total RNA was extracted with Trizol reagent, and quality was checked on an Agilent 2100 Bioanalyzer.

The rearranged chain carries TRBV20-1 and TRBJ1-3; the D gene remains uncertain. Source material: blood. This receptor was identified in a woman aged 40 to 50 with Graves' hyperthyroidism. CDR3 region: CSARDGSWISGNTIYF. The nucleotide sequence reads as follows: TGCAGTGCTAGAGATGGGAGTTGGATATCTGGAAACACCATATATTTT.